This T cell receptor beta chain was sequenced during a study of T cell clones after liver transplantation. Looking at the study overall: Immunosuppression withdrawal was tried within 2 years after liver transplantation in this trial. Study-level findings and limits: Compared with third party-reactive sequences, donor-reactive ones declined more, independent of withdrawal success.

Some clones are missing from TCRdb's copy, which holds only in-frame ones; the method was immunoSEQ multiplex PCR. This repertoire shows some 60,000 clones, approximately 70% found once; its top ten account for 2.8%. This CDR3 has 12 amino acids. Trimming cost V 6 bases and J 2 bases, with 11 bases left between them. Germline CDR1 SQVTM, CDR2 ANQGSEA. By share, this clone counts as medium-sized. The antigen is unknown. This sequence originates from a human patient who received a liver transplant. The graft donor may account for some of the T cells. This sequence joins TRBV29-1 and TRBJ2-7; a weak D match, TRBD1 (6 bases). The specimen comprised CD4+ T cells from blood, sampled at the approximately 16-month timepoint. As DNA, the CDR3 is TGCAGCGTCGGCACAGGGCCCTACGAGCAGTACTTC. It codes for CSVGTGPYEQYF.